The 23 T cell receptor beta chains presented below share a single source sample, sequenced in a study of cytomegalovirus exposure and HLA in healthy donors. The PCR was carried out with 60 Vbeta primers and 13 Jbeta primers. Repertoires were generated with immunoSEQ multiplex PCR, while TCRdb's copy carries only in-frame clones and drops some. Altogether around 190,000 clones are present, around 77% being singletons, with the ten largest covering about 2.4%. Sample: PBMCs. These receptors originate from a man aged 60 to 75 in good health and CMV-seronegative.

This CDR3 reads CAWSVGTNQPQHF. The CDR3 DNA follows: TGTGCCTGGAGTGTGGGGACAAATCAGCCCCAGCATTTT. This chain uses TRBV30 with TRBJ1-5; D might be TRBD1 (6 bases). This CDR3 is built from 13 residues. Between the trimmed V and J ends, which lost 0 bases and 4 bases, there was a span of 7 bases. Germline values: CDR1 GTSNPN, CDR2 SVGIG (reference sequence).

Comment on this clone: This same CDR3 is encoded by further DNA sequences in the sample. The V call is TRBV29-1, the J call TRBJ2-7; unclear D gene. This CDR3 is built from 13 residues. The V gene lost 5 bases and the J gene lost 2 bases, with 13 bases spanning the gap. Germline lookup yields CDR1 SQVTM and CDR2 ANQGSEA. The CDR3 sequence is CSVYGGLTYEQYF. The DNA for the CDR3 is TGCAGCGTTTACGGCGGATTAACCTACGAGCAGTACTTC.

This clone has more than one count but fewer than ten. This chain links TRBV7-5 with TRBJ1-5; whether TRBD1, the table's D call, matches the DNA was not checked. TRBV7-5 is labeled a pseudogene. The CDR3 is 15 residues long. CDR3 bases: TGTGCCAGAAGCTTAGATGGACATAGCAATCAGCCCCAGAATTTT. This codes for CARSLDGHSNQPQNF.

The J gene is TRBJ2-5, the V gene TRBV4-3; 14 positions match TRBD2. In germline, CDR1 is LGHNA, CDR2 YSLEER. After removal of 1 base from V and 1 base from J, the junction contained 2 bases not matched to a gene. There are 17 residues in the CDR3. The chain's CDR3 is CASSQGLAGGLQETQYF. The CDR3 DNA reads as TGCGCCAGCAGCCAAGGACTAGCGGGAGGGCTCCAAGAGACCCAGTACTTC.

This clone has only one observation. V and J are TRBV19 and TRBJ2-5; 14 nucleotides line up with TRBD2. The V and J ends lost 7 bases and 4 bases, in that order; junction bases with no gene match: 8. The CDR3 sequence is 16 residues long. CDR1 is LNHDA and CDR2 is SQIVND in the germline V gene (reference sequence). The CDR3: CASKRTSGGNGETQYF. In nucleotides, the CDR3 is TGTGCCAGTAAACGGACTAGCGGGGGGAACGGAGAGACCCAGTACTTC.

This clone was observed a handful of times. This chain connects TRBV7-9 to TRBJ2-1; TRBD2 matches at 14 bases. With V trimmed by 3 bases and J by 7 bases, 2 bases remained unmatched. Germline values: CDR1 SEHNR, CDR2 FQNEAQ (reference sequence). The length of the CDR3 is 15 residues. The CDR3 reads CASSFRTSGRNEQFF. CDR3 nucleotides: TGTGCCAGCAGCTTTAGGACTAGCGGGAGGAATGAGCAGTTCTTC.

The chain combines TRBV11-2 with TRBJ1-2; D unresolved. The V gene lost 5 bases and the J gene lost 8 bases, with 12 bases spanning the gap. This CDR3 comprises 12 residues. Looked up from germline, CDR1 is SGHAT and CDR2 is FQNNGV. The CDR3 protein is CASSPTHRGYTF. For the CDR3, the DNA is TGTGCCAGCAGCCCTACCCACCGCGGCTACACCTTC.

The CDR3 DNA reads TGCGCCAGCAGCCAGACGGGGGGTTCACGAAACACCATATATTTT. It specifies CASSQTGGSRNTIYF. J is TRBJ1-3 and V is TRBV4-3; a weak D match, TRBD1 (5 bases). This CDR3 is built from 15 residues. V was shortened by 3 bases and J by 5 bases, with 14 bases between the two germline ends. Germline V gives CDR1 LGHNA, CDR2 YSLEER.

This clone was seen only a few times. V is TRBV27 and J is TRBJ2-7; no clear D. CDR1 MNHEY and CDR2 SMNVEV come from the germline V gene (reference sequence). Between the trimmed V and J ends, which lost 5 bases and 4 bases, there was a span of 15 bases. The CDR3 loop spans 14 amino acids. The CDR3 reads CASSPYTNQYEQYF. Here the CDR3 DNA reads TGTGCCAGCAGTCCGTACACAAACCAATACGAGCAGTACTTC.

The gene calls are TRBV27 and TRBJ2-6, with 8 nucleotides matching TRBD1. J lost 0 bases, V lost 4 bases, and 2 bases had no gene match. This CDR3 spans 16 amino acids. Per germline, CDR1 MNHEY and CDR2 SMNVEV (reference sequence). CDR3 sequence (DNA): TGTGCCAGCAGTTGGGGACAGGTCTCTGGGGCCAACGTCCTGACTTTC. Translating it yields CASSWGQVSGANVLTF.

V is TRBV6-1 and J is TRBJ2-3, with TRBD1 matching 8 bases. This CDR3 is built from 14 residues. V lost 6 bases to trimming and J lost 1 base; unmatched junction nucleotides: 3. Germline lookup yields CDR1 MNHNS and CDR2 SASEGT. The CDR3 protein is CASRQGVRTDTQYF. CDR3 DNA sequence: TGTGCCAGCAGACAGGGGGTGCGCACAGATACGCAGTATTTT.

This clone was observed a few times. This chain connects TRBV5-8 to TRBJ2-5, with 7 positions matching TRBD1. The CDR3 extends over 15 amino acids. Per germline, CDR1 SGHTS and CDR2 YDEGEE. V lost 2 bases to trimming and J lost 4 bases; unmatched junction nucleotides: 8. Here the CDR3 reads CASSFHRGSLETQYF. DNA for the CDR3: TGTGCCAGCAGCTTCCACAGGGGTTCTCTAGAGACCCAGTACTTC.

The sample holds a few counts of this clone. The chain links TRBV5-1 to TRBJ1-1, with D tentatively TRBD1 (5 bases). Germline CDR1 is SGHRS and CDR2 is YFSETQ. V gave up 0 bases and J gave up 1 base, with 7 bases separating them. The CDR3 has 14 residues. CDR3 nucleotides: TGCGCCAGCAGCTTGGTGACAGAGAACACTGAAGCTTTCTTT. Translated, it gives CASSLVTENTEAFF. Combining the CDR3 with reference TRBV5-1 and TRBJ1-1 gives the whole variable domain KAGVTQTPRYLIKTRGQQVTLSCSPISGHRSVSWYQQTPGQGLQFLFEYFSETQRNKGNFPGRFSGRQFSNSRSEMNVSTLELGDSALYLCASSLVTENTEAFFGQGTRLTVV.

This clone was seen more than once but under ten times. The chain links TRBV19 to TRBJ1-3; possibly TRBD1 for D (6 bases). This CDR3 has 16 amino acids. V gave up 8 bases and J gave up 0 bases, with 17 bases separating them. Germline V gene lookup returns CDR1 LNHDA and CDR2 SQIVND (reference sequence). The CDR3 region is CASRKGGPISGNTIYF. The CDR3 DNA sequence: TGTGCCAGTCGGAAAGGGGGACCGATCTCTGGAAACACCATATATTTT.

This clone has only a few counts. The chain employs TRBV10-3 and TRBJ2-7; 9 bases match TRBD1. The germline CDR1 and CDR2 sequences are ENHRY and SYGVKD. The trim removed 6 bases at V and 2 bases at J, leaving 2 bases unmatched. CDR3 length equals 13 residues. The CDR3 bases are TGTGCCATCAGCAGACAGGGGGCCTACGAGCAGTACTTC. Its protein product is CAISRQGAYEQYF.

The chain is built from TRBV2 and TRBJ2-1, with 7 bases fitting TRBD2. The CDR3 length is 14 residues. The V segment lost 7 bases and the J segment 5 bases; nucleotides outside the gene matches: 8. The germline gives CDR1 SNHLY, CDR2 FYNNEI. The CDR3 DNA reads TGTGCCAGCATCACCGGCGGGGGAAACAATGAGCAGTTCTTC. It specifies CASITGGGNNEQFF.

This clone has a single count. This sequence joins TRBV2 and TRBJ2-2, with D possibly matching TRBD2 (5 bases). V dropped 4 bases and J dropped 6 bases, with 12 bases sitting between them. Germline V gene lookup returns CDR1 SNHLY and CDR2 FYNNEI. This CDR3 is built from 14 residues. The CDR3 loop reads CASSVERGAGELFF. The CDR3 nucleotides are TGTGCCAGCAGTGTGGAACGGGGAGCCGGGGAGCTGTTTTTT.

The chain links TRBV9 to TRBJ1-3; weak D call: TRBD1 (6 bases). Germline-derived CDR1 and CDR2 are SGDLS and YYNGEE. This CDR3 is 16 amino acids long. V lost 0 bases, J lost 3 bases, and 13 bases lay in between. The CDR3 nucleotides are TGTGCCAGCAGCGTAGAGGCAGGGGCTAATGGAAACACCATATATTTT. Translating gives CASSVEAGANGNTIYF.

The chain uses TRBV11-3 and TRBJ2-4; 8 bases map to TRBD1. Germline V gene lookup returns CDR1 SGHNT and CDR2 YENEEA. CDR3 length: 15 residues. J lost 8 bases, V lost 4 bases, and 10 bases had no gene match. The CDR3 loop is CASSSRTGMGDIQYF. DNA for the CDR3: TGTGCCAGCAGCTCCCGGACAGGGATGGGAGACATTCAGTACTTC.

V is TRBV7-6 and J is TRBJ2-3; 9 positions agree with TRBD2. CDR1 is SGHVS, CDR2 FNYEAQ, per germline. The CDR3 has 16 amino acids. V dropped 1 base and J dropped 0; count of bases not matched to a gene: 2. The DNA for the CDR3 is TGTGCCAGCAGCTTAGGAGCGGGGGGTAGCACAGATACGCAGTATTTT. The encoded protein is CASSLGAGGSTDTQYF. The full variable domain, with the rest looked up from reference TRBV7-6 and TRBJ2-3, is GAGVSQSPRYKVTKRGQDVALRCDPISGHVSLYWYRQALGQGPEFLTYFNYEAQQDKSGLPNDRFSAERPEGSISTLTIQRTEQRDSAMYRCASSLGAGGSTDTQYFGPGTRLTVL.

The V call is TRBV9, the J call TRBJ2-1, with TRBD2 identical over 9 bases. V was clipped by 5 bases and J by 0 bases; unmatched bases: 0. Germline values: CDR1 SGDLS, CDR2 YYNGEE. CDR3 length: 14 amino acids. CDR3 in amino acids: CASSSGSSYNEQFF. CDR3 in DNA: TGTGCCAGCAGTAGCGGGAGCTCCTACAATGAGCAGTTCTTC.

This clone was counted a few times. The chain is built from TRBV2 and TRBJ1-5, with D hard to call. The germline gives CDR1 SNHLY, CDR2 FYNNEI. The CDR3 totals 14 residues. The V end lost 6 bases, the J end lost 4 bases, and 13 bases lay between the germline ends. The DNA for the CDR3 is TGTGCCAGCAGAGAACGGGAGGATAATCAGCCCCAGCATTTT. Protein product: CASREREDNQPQHF. The complete variable domain, with remaining parts taken from reference TRBV2 and TRBJ1-5, reads EPEVTQTPSHQVTQMGQEVILRCVPISNHLYFYWYRQILGQKVEFLVSFYNNEISEKSEIFDDQFSVERPDGSNFTLKIRSTKLEDSAMYFCASREREDNQPQHFGDGTRLSIL.

The rearrangement links TRBV2 to TRBJ2-2; 9 nucleotides align to TRBD1. The CDR3 is 15 residues long. After removal of 6 bases from V and 4 bases from J, the junction contained 6 bases not matched to a gene. CDR1 and CDR2 (germline): SNHLY, FYNNEI. For the CDR3, the DNA is TGTGCCAGCAGCCGGGACAGGGTGACCACCGGGGAGCTGTTTTTT. It is translated as CASSRDRVTTGELFF.